This TCR beta chain was sequenced during a study of blood T cells in healthy people across ages. With a J-beta primer mix and a sample-barcoded 5' primer, a second PCR ran 7 to 11 cycles. Using its own MiXCR run on the 5' RACE reads, TCRdb lists one record per CDR3 protein. Counted here are approximately 770,000 distinct CDR3 sequences, 58% occurring once; the ten biggest clones make up around 20%. Per sample, no less than 6 micrograms of total RNA were extracted. Study results and caveats: Estimates based on one million T cells were treated as lower bounds. Strong correlation existed between TCR beta diversity and naive T cell percentage.

Comment on this clonotype: What it binds is unknown.

Germline loops: CDR1 SQVTM, CDR2 ANQGSEA. J was trimmed by 11 bases and V by 3 bases; bases with no gene match: 24. The CDR3 runs 17 residues. Input material: blood. The J gene is TRBJ2-5, the V gene TRBV29-1, with TRBD2 identical over 7 bases. This sequence was found in a man aged 30 to 45 in good health. The CDR3 sequence: CSVEGRRSGTHRGEQYF. CDR3 nucleotide sequence: TGCAGCGTTGAGGGCCGGCGGAGCGGGACTCACCGGGGTGAGCAGTACTTC.